The next 31 T cell receptor beta chains were all read from a single sample in a study of regulatory T cells in long-lasting Graves disease. Time point specified: newly diagnosed GD, antithyroid drugs for less than 3 months. With RNA extracted from PBMCs as input, the TCR library was made. CDR3-region Arm-PCR and iRepertoire HTBI primers produced the TCR beta libraries. TCRdb passed the multiplex PCR reads through MiXCR, listing each CDR3 protein once. There are about 240,000 distinct CDR3 sequences in the sample; 20% to 25% occur only once, and around 13% lies in the top ten. Sequenced here: peripheral blood mononuclear cells (PBMCs), sampled at new diagnosis, from a patient treated with antithyroid drugs. Receptor source: a female donor with Graves disease.

The J gene is TRBJ2-1, the V gene TRBV20-1, with 15 bases that match TRBD2. V shed 1 base, J shed 5 bases, and the junction held 3 bases outside the gene matches. From germline, CDR1 is DFQATT and CDR2 SNEGSKA (reference sequence). The CDR3 extends over 16 amino acids. CDR3 sequence (DNA): TGCAGTGCTAGAGCCGGACTAGCGGGGGGGAACAATGAGCAGTTCTTC. This gives the protein CSARAGLAGGNNEQFF.

This clonotype was recorded a few times. The chain has TRBV4-1 and TRBJ2-7; 9 bases align to TRBD1. This CDR3 contains 16 residues. CDR1 MGHRA and CDR2 YSYEKL come from the germline V gene. V trimming: 4 bases; J trimming: 2 bases; junction bases outside the gene matches: 9. CDR3 sequence reads: CASSLGTGPFTYEQYF. The CDR3 nucleotides are TGCGCCAGCAGCCTCGGGACAGGGCCTTTCACCTACGAGCAGTACTTC.

This clonotype was recorded at least ten times. The rearrangement uses TRBV6-2 or TRBV6-3 and TRBJ2-1; 13 nucleotides agree with TRBD2. The V gene's germline CDR1 is MNHEY and CDR2 SVGEGT. This CDR3 contains 13 residues. Losses at the gene ends were 6 bases for V and 9 bases for J; bases not matched to a gene: 2. In DNA, the CDR3 is TGTGCCAGCAGACGGACTAGCGGGGGTGAGCAGTTCTTC. This gives the protein CASRRTSGGEQFF.

This clonotype has ten or more counts. The V gene is TRBV20-1, the J gene TRBJ2-1; 9 nucleotides agree with TRBD2. The CDR3 runs 14 residues. With 3 bases clipped from V and 8 bases from J, the junction kept 8 bases outside the gene matches. Looked up from germline, CDR1 is DFQATT and CDR2 is SNEGSKA (reference sequence). CDR3 sequence: CSASSREGLDEQFF. The CDR3 DNA sequence: TGCAGTGCTAGCTCGCGGGAGGGCCTAGATGAGCAGTTCTTC.

At least ten counts were recorded for this clonotype. V usage is TRBV7-2 and J usage is TRBJ1-3; 8 bases are a match to TRBD1. Germline V gene data show CDR1 as SGHTA and CDR2 as FQGNSA. The length of the CDR3 is 14 residues. V dropped 7 bases and J dropped 0; count of bases not matched to a gene: 2. The CDR3 DNA reads TGTGCCAGCACCGACAGGGGCTCTGGAAACACCATATATTTT. Translation gives CASTDRGSGNTIYF.

This clonotype showed up many times. V and J are TRBV7-2 and TRBJ1-1; D remains unclear. CDR1 is SGHTA and CDR2 is FQGNSA in the germline V gene. V was shortened by 5 bases and J by 1 base, with 11 bases between the two germline ends. This CDR3 region has 14 residues. The CDR3 DNA sequence: TGTGCCAGCAGCGTCCGGCCAGAGAACACTGAAGCTTTCTTT. This translates into CASSVRPENTEAFF.

This clonotype was detected many times. J is TRBJ2-3 and V is TRBV7-3; 11 positions match TRBD2. Germline CDR1 reads SGHTA; CDR2 reads FQGTGA. The V segment lost 2 bases and the J segment 7 bases; nucleotides outside the gene matches: 8. The CDR3 covers 16 residues. The CDR3 DNA is TGTGCCAGCAGCTTATCGGGACTAGCGGCGGGTAATACGCAGTATTTT. This translates into CASSLSGLAAGNTQYF.

This clonotype was seen a handful of times. V usage is TRBV28 and J usage is TRBJ2-1; TRBD2 matches at 7 bases. Germline loops: CDR1 MDHEN, CDR2 SYDVKM. Trimming took 8 bases from V and 8 from J; bases not matched to a gene: 12. There are 14 residues in the CDR3. The CDR3 reads CASVSGGGLDEQFF. The CDR3 nucleotides read TGTGCCAGCGTTAGCGGCGGGGGTCTTGATGAGCAGTTCTTC.

This clonotype has ten or more counts. The V and J genes are TRBV4-2 and TRBJ1-2; TRBD1 is a possible D gene (6 bases). In germline, CDR1 is LGHNA, CDR2 YNFKEQ. This CDR3 contains 14 residues. The V gene lost 0 bases and the J gene lost 4 bases, with 9 bases spanning the gap. The CDR3 protein is CASSQDGGPYGYTF. Written as DNA, the CDR3 is TGTGCCAGCAGCCAAGATGGGGGCCCCTATGGCTACACCTTC.

The chain joins TRBV19 to TRBJ2-1; either TRBD1 or TRBD2 may supply D (6 bases each). Trimming cost V 1 base and J 7 bases, with 8 bases left between them. This CDR3 comprises 13 residues. In germline, CDR1 is LNHDA, CDR2 SQIVND (reference sequence). The CDR3 coding sequence is TGTGCCAGTAGTATAGGGGGGGCGAATGAGCAGTTCTTC. This codes for CASSIGGANEQFF. Complete variable domain (other parts from reference TRBV19 and TRBJ2-1): DGGITQSPKYLFRKEGQNVTLSCEQNLNHDAMYWYRQDPGQGLRLIYYSQIVNDFQKGDIAEGYSVSREKKESFPLTVTSAQKNPTAFYLCASSIGGANEQFFGPGTRLTVL.

This chain connects TRBV11-2 to TRBJ2-1, with 11 bases fitting TRBD1. With the DNA end fitting TRBJ2-5 better, the J assignment may be wrong. Germline CDR1 SGHAT, CDR2 FQNNGV. This CDR3 has 15 amino acids. The CDR3 DNA reads as TGTGCCAGCAGCCAAGGGACAGGGGGAAGGGAGACCCAGTACTTC. It translates to CASSQGTGGRETQYF.

This clonotype has ten or more counts. The chain joins TRBV6-5 to TRBJ2-5, with 8 bases fitting TRBD1. V dropped 0 bases and J dropped 5; count of bases not matched to a gene: 8. CDR3 size: 16 residues. The germline gives CDR1 MNHEY, CDR2 SVGAGI. The CDR3 is CASSYSTQGARETQYF. The DNA for the CDR3 is TGTGCCAGCAGTTACTCGACGCAGGGGGCGAGGGAGACCCAGTACTTC.

There are many counts of this clonotype. Here the CDR3 DNA reads TGTGCCAGCCGGGACAGCCTTAGCACAGATACGCAGTATTTT. This sequence encodes CASRDSLSTDTQYF. The chain links TRBV2 to TRBJ2-3; TRBD1 aligns across 7 bases. The CDR3 is 14 amino acids. J gave up 0 bases and V 8 bases, and 5 bases lay outside the gene matches. Germline V gives CDR1 SNHLY, CDR2 FYNNEI.

This clonotype has at least ten counts. The chain has TRBV2 and TRBJ2-7; 9 bases are shared with TRBD1. The CDR3 is 15 residues long. After removal of 7 bases from V and 2 bases from J, the junction contained 9 bases not matched to a gene. Germline CDR1 and CDR2: SNHLY and FYNNEI. The CDR3 loop is CASTPRQGDTYEQYF. CDR3 coding DNA: TGTGCCAGCACTCCCAGACAGGGGGATACCTACGAGCAGTACTTC.

This clonotype occurred many times. This rearrangement joins TRBV15 to TRBJ2-3, with D perhaps TRBD1 (5 bases). CDR1 is LNHNV and CDR2 is YYDKDF in the germline V gene (reference sequence). Between the trimmed V and J ends, which lost 5 bases and 6 bases, there was a span of 18 bases. The CDR3 covers 15 residues. The CDR3 sequence: CATSPSGLSFDTQYF. Written as DNA, the CDR3 is TGTGCCACCAGCCCGTCAGGGTTATCTTTCGATACGCAGTATTTT.

V gene TRBV28 combines with J gene TRBJ2-7; D ambiguous. V shed 5 bases and J shed 6 bases, with 11 bases lying between them. The CDR3 extends over 12 amino acids. The germline gives CDR1 MDHEN, CDR2 SYDVKM. The CDR3 nucleotides read TGTGCCAGCAGTCCACCCCTCACCGAGCAGTACTTC. Amino acid sequence: CASSPPLTEQYF.

This clonotype was seen at least ten times. The chain combines TRBV29-1 with TRBJ2-5; D is possibly TRBD1 or TRBD2 (6 bases each). The CDR3 is 17 amino acids. Germline CDR1 reads SQVTM; CDR2 reads ANQGSEA. V was shortened by 8 bases and J by 5 bases, with 30 bases between the two germline ends. DNA of the CDR3: TGCAGCTACCTGCCATGGGGCAGCCGGAGGGACAAGGAGACCCAGTACTTC. Translation: CSYLPWGSRRDKETQYF. The variable domain in full, with the rest retrieved from reference TRBV29-1 and TRBJ2-5, is SAVISQKPSRDICQRGTSLTIQCQVDSQVTMMFWYRQQPGQSLTLIATANQGSEATYESGFVIDKFPISRPNLTFSTLTVSNMSPEDSSIYLCSYLPWGSRRDKETQYFGPGTRLLVL.

The rearrangement joins TRBV5-5 to TRBJ1-1, with TRBD1 identical over 7 bases. V gave up 4 bases and J gave up 3 bases; unmatched junction bases: 6. The CDR3 runs to 14 residues. Looked up from germline, CDR1 is SGHKS and CDR2 is YYEKEE (reference sequence). CDR3: CASSDRDSHTEAFF. DNA of the CDR3: TGTGCCAGCAGCGATCGGGACAGCCACACTGAAGCTTTCTTT.

This clonotype was counted at least ten times. The genes are TRBV6-2 or TRBV6-3 and TRBJ2-5; D is possibly TRBD1 (5 bases). The CDR3 spans 15 residues. Trimming stripped 3 bases from V and 0 bases from J, with 11 bases between. In germline, CDR1 is MNHEY, CDR2 SVGEGT. The CDR3 is CASSYHDSDQETQYF. CDR3 nucleotides: TGTGCCAGCAGTTATCACGACAGCGACCAAGAGACCCAGTACTTC.

This clonotype has more than one count but fewer than ten. This rearrangement joins TRBV27 to TRBJ1-6; tentatively, D is TRBD1 (6 bases). The germline gives CDR1 MNHEY, CDR2 SMNVEV (reference sequence). The CDR3 totals 12 residues. The V end lost 7 bases, the J end lost 7 bases, and 8 bases lay between the germline ends. CDR3 bases: TGTGCCAGCAAAAGGGGGAATTCACCCCTCCACTTT. This sequence encodes CASKRGNSPLHF.

This clonotype was observed many times. This may arise from a read error, as a much more abundant clone is one base away. The V gene is TRBV7-8, the J gene TRBJ2-1, with a possible D match to TRBD1 (6 bases). V lost 5 bases and J 8 bases, leaving 22 bases between the germline ends. The CDR3 covers 16 residues. Germline lookup yields CDR1 SGHVS and CDR2 FQNEAQ. CDR3 coding DNA: TGTGCCAGCAGCCGCCTCCGGGACAAGGGAAGGGATGAGCAGTTCTTC. This encodes CASSRLRDKGRDEQFF.

The table lists this clonotype with a few counts. The chain is built from TRBV19 and TRBJ1-1, with D possibly TRBD1 on 5 matching bases. V dropped 7 bases and J dropped 1 base, with 13 bases sitting between them. CDR3 length equals 14 residues. Germline CDR1 reads LNHDA; CDR2 reads SQIVND (reference sequence). CDR3 sequence: CASKLTERNTEAFF. The CDR3 DNA is TGTGCCAGTAAGTTGACAGAGAGGAACACTGAAGCTTTCTTT.

V usage is TRBV28 and J usage is TRBJ2-7; 8 bases match TRBD2. CDR1 MDHEN and CDR2 SYDVKM come from the germline V gene. The trim removed 7 bases at V and 6 bases at J, leaving 11 bases unmatched. The CDR3 consists of 14 residues. The CDR3 loop reads CASKYGGARAEQYF. DNA for the CDR3: TGTGCCAGCAAATACGGGGGGGCCAGGGCCGAGCAGTACTTC.

This clonotype was recorded many times. The J gene is TRBJ1-1, the V gene TRBV2; D ambiguous. Trimming shortened V by 7 bases and J by 1 base, and 4 bases separated the two germline ends. The CDR3 extends over 11 amino acids. The V gene's germline CDR1 is SNHLY and CDR2 FYNNEI. The CDR3 loop is CASIGNTEAFF. As DNA, the CDR3 is TGTGCCAGCATTGGGAACACTGAAGCTTTCTTT.

This clonotype has ten or more counts. The junction and the germline gene differ at one end; a read error may be behind it. This chain links TRBV6-2 or TRBV6-3 with TRBJ1-2; weak D call: TRBD1 (6 bases). CDR3 length: 13 amino acids. Germline values: CDR1 MNHEY, CDR2 SVGEGT. The CDR3: CASSPGELYGYTF. The DNA for the CDR3 is TGCGCCAGCAGTCCAGGGGAACTCTATGGCTACACCTTC.

There are many counts of this clonotype. This sequence joins TRBV4-2 and TRBJ2-1; a possible D gene is TRBD2 (5 bases). Looked up from germline, CDR1 is LGHNA and CDR2 is YNFKEQ. Trimming removed 4 bases at V and 10 bases at J, with 26 bases between. The CDR3 is 17 residues long. The CDR3 reads CASSPDLRAGLGNEQFF. CDR3 in DNA: TGTGCCAGCAGCCCAGACTTGAGGGCGGGCCTGGGCAACGAGCAGTTCTTC.

This clonotype was seen repeatedly, ten times or more. V and J are TRBV11-2 and TRBJ2-7; D unclear. The V end lost 8 bases, the J end lost 5 bases, and 13 bases lay between the germline ends. Germline CDR1 and CDR2: SGHAT and FQNNGV. The CDR3 contains 12 residues. The CDR3 bases are TGTGCCAGCCGGTCAGAGCTAGACGAGCAGTACTTC. This sequence encodes CASRSELDEQYF.

This clonotype was observed at least ten times. The chain has TRBV11-2 and TRBJ2-7, with a possible D match to TRBD2 (5 bases). The CDR3 has 14 amino acids. The germline gives CDR1 SGHAT, CDR2 FQNNGV. With 2 bases removed from V and 3 bases from J, the gap between germline ends came to 11 bases. The CDR3 coding sequence is TGTGCCAGCAGCTTAATCGCCCGGGACTACGAGCAGTACTTC. Amino acids: CASSLIARDYEQYF.

This clonotype was recorded many times. The chain is built from TRBV20-1 and TRBJ1-1; perhaps TRBD1 as D (5 bases). This CDR3 is built from 12 residues. V was clipped by 0 bases and J by 11 bases, with 13 bases between them. From germline, CDR1 is DFQATT and CDR2 SNEGSKA (reference sequence). DNA of the CDR3: TGCAGTGCTAGAGATTTGGGGGGGTGGGCTTTCTTT. Its protein product is CSARDLGGWAFF.

In this sample, this clonotype turned up many times. This chain uses TRBV10-3 with TRBJ2-7, with 7 bases fitting TRBD1. The CDR3 sequence is 14 residues long. Germline assignment: CDR1 ENHRY and CDR2 SYGVKD. V shed 0 bases, J shed 3 bases, and the junction held 2 bases outside the gene matches. The CDR3 sequence is CAISESGQIYEQYF. CDR3 DNA: TGTGCCATCAGTGAGTCGGGACAGATCTACGAGCAGTACTTC.

This clonotype appeared many times. The chain carries TRBV6-2 or TRBV6-3 and TRBJ2-7, with 7 bases matching TRBD1. Germline CDR1 is MNHEY and CDR2 is SVGEGT. This CDR3 region has 14 residues. The J segment lost 2 bases and the V segment lost 2 bases, leaving 3 bases of the junction unmatched. The CDR3 region has the DNA TGTGCCAGCAGTTACAGGGGGCGCCCCTACGAGCAGTACTTC. Its protein is CASSYRGRPYEQYF.